This T cell receptor (beta chain) was captured in a study of beta chain features in type 1 diabetes. Study-level points and caveats: Insertion counts at VDJ junctions were lower in type 1 diabetes patients, who also showed more deletions there.

A remark on this clone: Its antigen is currently unknown.

V was cut by 5 bases and J by 2 bases, with 11 bases left in between. The CDR3 length is 14 residues. The germline gives CDR1 SGHRS, CDR2 YFSETQ. Of the isolated RNA, all was reverse transcribed, and so the sequenced material was expressed TCRB transcripts. An average around 3.8 million reads came from naive, central memory and regulatory T cell samples. Sequencing was performed with immunoSEQ multiplex PCR; in TCRdb, only in-frame clones are kept and a portion is missing. The sample includes hundreds of thousands of clones, about 63% of them seen just once. The V and J genes are TRBV5-1 and TRBJ2-1; D uncertain. The TCR sequence derives from a man aged 30 to 45 in good health. Sequencing was done on a sample of naive CD4+ T cells from blood. The CDR3 DNA sequence: TGCGCCAGCAGGCCGGGCTTAACCTACAATGAGCAGTTCTTC. Encoded protein: CASRPGLTYNEQFF.